Included here is one T cell receptor (beta chain) sequence, with context. Its antigen is still unknown. Assay: immunoSEQ multiplex PCR; the TCRdb copy retains only in-frame clones and omits some. The sample carries some 120,000 clones, about 89% recorded once. This sample was included in a study of PD-L1 blockade in urothelial cancer. About the study: Patients commenced atezolizumab in the mid-2010s, and it was given at 1,200 mg intravenously every 3 weeks. From 0 to 3 prior chemotherapy regimens had been given to the patients. Peripheral blood specimens exhibited a median yield of about 140,000 T cells.

Overall study findings and caveats: Those with durable benefit had larger increases in tumor-associated blood clones at 3 weeks.

Sample time point: peripheral blood 6 weeks after treatment start. The sample consisted of PBMCs, taken around atezolizumab (anti-PD-L1) treatment. This receptor was identified in a man in his fifties or sixties with urothelial cancer.

The CDR3 loop reads CASRPRTGRLGTEAFF. Written as DNA, the CDR3 is TGTGCCAGTAGACCCAGGACAGGGAGGCTCGGCACTGAAGCTTTCTTT. The chain links TRBV19 to TRBJ1-1; 8 positions agree with TRBD1. The germline gives CDR1 LNHDA, CDR2 SQIVND (reference sequence). The V segment lost 6 bases and the J segment 4 bases; nucleotides outside the gene matches: 13. The CDR3 loop spans 16 amino acids. The whole variable domain, filled in from reference TRBV19 and TRBJ1-1, reads DGGITQSPKYLFRKEGQNVTLSCEQNLNHDAMYWYRQDPGQGLRLIYYSQIVNDFQKGDIAEGYSVSREKKESFPLTVTSAQKNPTAFYLCASRPRTGRLGTEAFFGQGTRLTVV.